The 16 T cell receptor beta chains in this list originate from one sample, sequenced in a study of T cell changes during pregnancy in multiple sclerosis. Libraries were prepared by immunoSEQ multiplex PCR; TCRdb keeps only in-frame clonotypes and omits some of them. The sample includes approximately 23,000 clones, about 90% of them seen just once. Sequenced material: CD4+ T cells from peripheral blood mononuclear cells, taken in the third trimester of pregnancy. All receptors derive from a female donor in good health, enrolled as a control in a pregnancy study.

The CDR3 protein is CSVAAPPETEAFF. The CDR3 DNA reads TGCAGCGTTGCCGCCCCGCCGGAGACTGAAGCTTTCTTT. V gene TRBV29-1 combines with J gene TRBJ1-1; D remains unclear. This CDR3 is built from 13 residues. V lost 4 bases to trimming and J lost 5 bases, with 14 bases between them. Germline assignment: CDR1 SQVTM and CDR2 ANQGSEA.

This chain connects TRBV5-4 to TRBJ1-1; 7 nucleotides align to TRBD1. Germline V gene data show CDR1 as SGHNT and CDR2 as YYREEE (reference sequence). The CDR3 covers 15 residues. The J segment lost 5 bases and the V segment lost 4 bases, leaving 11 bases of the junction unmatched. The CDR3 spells CASSPRQGERTEAFF. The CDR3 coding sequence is TGTGCCAGCAGCCCCCGACAGGGAGAGAGGACTGAAGCTTTCTTT.

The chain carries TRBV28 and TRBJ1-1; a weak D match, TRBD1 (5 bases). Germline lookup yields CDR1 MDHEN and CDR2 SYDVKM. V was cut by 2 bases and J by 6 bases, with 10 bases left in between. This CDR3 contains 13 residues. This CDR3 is CASSLRGRAEAFF. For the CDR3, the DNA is TGTGCCAGCAGTTTAAGGGGAAGGGCTGAAGCTTTCTTT.

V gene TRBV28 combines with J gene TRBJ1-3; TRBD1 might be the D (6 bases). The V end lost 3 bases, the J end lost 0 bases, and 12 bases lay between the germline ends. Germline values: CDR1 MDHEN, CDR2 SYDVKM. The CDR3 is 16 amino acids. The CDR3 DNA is TGTGCCAGCAGTTTCTTACAGGGCACCTCTGGAAACACCATATATTTT. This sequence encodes CASSFLQGTSGNTIYF.

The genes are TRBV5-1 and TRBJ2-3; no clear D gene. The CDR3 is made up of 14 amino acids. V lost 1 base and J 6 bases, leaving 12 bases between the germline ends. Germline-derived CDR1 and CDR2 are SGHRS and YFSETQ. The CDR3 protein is CASSLRLPGDTQYF. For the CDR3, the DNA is TGCGCCAGCAGCTTGCGACTCCCCGGGGATACGCAGTATTTT.

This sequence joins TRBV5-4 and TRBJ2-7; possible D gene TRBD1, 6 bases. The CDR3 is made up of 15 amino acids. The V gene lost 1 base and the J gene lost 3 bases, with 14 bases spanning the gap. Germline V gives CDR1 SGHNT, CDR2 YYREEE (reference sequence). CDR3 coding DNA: TGTGCCAGCAGCTTGAGTTCGCAGGGGATCTACGAGCAGTACTTC. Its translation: CASSLSSQGIYEQYF.

CDR3 amino acids: CASSPQGGANSPLHF. The CDR3, as DNA: TGTGCCAGCAGCCCCCAGGGTGGGGCTAATTCACCCCTCCACTTT. J is TRBJ1-6 and V is TRBV9; D possibly corresponds to TRBD1 (5 bases). Germline-derived CDR1 and CDR2 are SGDLS and YYNGEE. Trimming stripped 4 bases from V and 6 bases from J, with 14 bases between. The length of the CDR3 is 15 residues.

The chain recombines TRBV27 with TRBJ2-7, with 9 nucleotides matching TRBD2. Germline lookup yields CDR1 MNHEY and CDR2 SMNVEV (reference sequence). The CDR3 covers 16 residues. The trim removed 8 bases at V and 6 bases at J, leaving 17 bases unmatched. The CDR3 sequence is CASSPLRGGKSGEQYF. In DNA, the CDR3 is TGTGCCAGCTCTCCCCTGCGGGGGGGGAAAAGTGGCGAGCAGTACTTC.

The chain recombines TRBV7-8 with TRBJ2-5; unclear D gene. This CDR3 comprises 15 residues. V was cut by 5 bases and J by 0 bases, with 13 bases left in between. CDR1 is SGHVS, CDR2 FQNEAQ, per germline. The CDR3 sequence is CASSPRLMYQETQYF. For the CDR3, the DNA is TGTGCCAGCAGCCCTAGACTGATGTACCAAGAGACCCAGTACTTC.

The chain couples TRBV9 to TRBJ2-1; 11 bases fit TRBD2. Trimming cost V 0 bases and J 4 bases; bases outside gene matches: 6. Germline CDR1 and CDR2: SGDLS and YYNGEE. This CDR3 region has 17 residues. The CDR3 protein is CASSVAPLAGGYNEQFF. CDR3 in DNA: TGTGCCAGCAGCGTAGCTCCCTTAGCGGGAGGGTACAATGAGCAGTTCTTC. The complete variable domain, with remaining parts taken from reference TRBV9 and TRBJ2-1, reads DSGVTQTPKHLITATGQRVTLRCSPRSGDLSVYWYQQSLDQGLQFLIQYYNGEERAKGNILERFSAQQFPDLHSELNLSSLELGDSALYFCASSVAPLAGGYNEQFFGPGTRLTVL.

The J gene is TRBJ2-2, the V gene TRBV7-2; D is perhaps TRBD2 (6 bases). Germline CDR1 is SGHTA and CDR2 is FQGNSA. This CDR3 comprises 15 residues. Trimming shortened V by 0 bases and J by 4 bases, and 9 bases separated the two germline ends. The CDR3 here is CASSLAGGLTGELFF. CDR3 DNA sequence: TGTGCCAGCAGCTTAGCGGGGGGACTCACCGGGGAGCTGTTTTTT. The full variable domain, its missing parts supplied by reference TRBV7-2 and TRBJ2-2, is GAGVSQSPSNKVTEKGKDVELRCDPISGHTALYWYRQSLGQGLEFLIYFQGNSAPDKSGLPSDRFSAERTGGSVSTLTIQRTQQEDSAVYLCASSLAGGLTGELFFGEGSRLTVL.

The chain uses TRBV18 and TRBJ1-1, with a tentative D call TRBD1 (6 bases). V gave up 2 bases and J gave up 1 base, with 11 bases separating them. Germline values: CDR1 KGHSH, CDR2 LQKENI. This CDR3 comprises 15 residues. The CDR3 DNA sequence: TGTGCCAGCTCACCAGTTGACAGGCCGAACACTGAAGCTTTCTTT. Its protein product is CASSPVDRPNTEAFF.

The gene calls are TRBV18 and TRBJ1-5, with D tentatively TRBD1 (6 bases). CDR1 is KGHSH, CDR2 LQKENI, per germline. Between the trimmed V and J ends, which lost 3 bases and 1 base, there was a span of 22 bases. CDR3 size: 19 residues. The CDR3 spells CASSPLHLRGVGSNQPQHF. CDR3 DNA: TGTGCCAGCTCACCGCTCCACCTCAGGGGAGTGGGCAGCAATCAGCCCCAGCATTTT.

This CDR3 is CASSTGGGRAGELFF. The CDR3 DNA reads as TGTGCCAGTAGTACGGGCGGAGGGCGGGCTGGGGAGCTGTTTTTT. The chain joins TRBV19 to TRBJ2-2, with a tentative D call TRBD2 (6 bases). CDR1 is LNHDA, CDR2 SQIVND, per germline (reference sequence). The ends were cut back, 4 bases at V and 8 bases at J, with 17 bases in the middle. The CDR3 is 15 residues long.

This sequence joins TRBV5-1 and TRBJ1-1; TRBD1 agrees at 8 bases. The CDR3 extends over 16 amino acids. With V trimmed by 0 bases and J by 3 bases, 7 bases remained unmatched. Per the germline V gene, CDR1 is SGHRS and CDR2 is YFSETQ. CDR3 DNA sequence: TGCGCCAGCAGCTTGGTGGGACAGGTTAAGGACACTGAAGCTTTCTTT. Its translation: CASSLVGQVKDTEAFF.

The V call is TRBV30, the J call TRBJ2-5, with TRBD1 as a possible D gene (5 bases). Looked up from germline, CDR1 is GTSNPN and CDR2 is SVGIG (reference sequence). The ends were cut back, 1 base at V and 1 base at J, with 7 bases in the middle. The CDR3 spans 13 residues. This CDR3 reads CAWSGDSQETQYF. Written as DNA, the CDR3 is TGTGCCTGGAGTGGAGACAGCCAAGAGACCCAGTACTTC.